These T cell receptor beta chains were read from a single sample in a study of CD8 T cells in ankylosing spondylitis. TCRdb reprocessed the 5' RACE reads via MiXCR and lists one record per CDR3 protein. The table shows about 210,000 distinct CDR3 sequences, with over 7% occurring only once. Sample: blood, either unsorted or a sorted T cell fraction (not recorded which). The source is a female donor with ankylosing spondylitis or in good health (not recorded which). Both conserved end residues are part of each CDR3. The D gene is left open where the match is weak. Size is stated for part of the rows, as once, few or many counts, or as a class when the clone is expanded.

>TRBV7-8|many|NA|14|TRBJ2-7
TGTGCCAGCAGCTTACAGGGACAACTCTACGAGCAGTACTTC
CASSLQGQLYEQYF
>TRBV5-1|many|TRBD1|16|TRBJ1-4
TGCGCCAGCAGCTTGGAATTCGGACAGGGGAATGAAAAACTGTTTTTT
CASSLEFGQGNEKLFF
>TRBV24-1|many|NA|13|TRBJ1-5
TGTGCCACCAGTGGCGGCGGGGATCAGCCCCAGCATTTT
CATSGGGDQPQHF
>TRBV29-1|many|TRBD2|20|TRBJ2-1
TGCAGCGTCTCAGCGAGGACAGGGGTACTAGCGGGAGGGCTCGACAATGAGCAGTTCTTC
CSVSARTGVLAGGLDNEQFF
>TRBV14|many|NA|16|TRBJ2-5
TGTGCCAGCAGCCTTCTCCGTGGGCTAGCGCAAGAGACCCAGTACTTC
CASSLLRGLAQETQYF
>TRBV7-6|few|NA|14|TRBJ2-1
TGTGCCAGCAGCTTAGGAGGGGGATCCAATGAGCAGTTCTTC
CASSLGGGSNEQFF
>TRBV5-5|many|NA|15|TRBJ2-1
TGTGCCAGCAGCTTGGCCCCAGCGCAAACCAGGGAGCAGTTCTTC
CASSLAPAQTREQFF
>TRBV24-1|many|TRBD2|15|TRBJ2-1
TGTGCCACCAGTGAAACCGGGACTAGTGTCAATGAGCAGTTCTTC
CATSETGTSVNEQFF
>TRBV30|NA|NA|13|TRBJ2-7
TGTGCCTGGACACGGGGGCCCCTGGGGGAGCAGTACTTC
CAWTRGPLGEQYF
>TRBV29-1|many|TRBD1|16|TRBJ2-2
TGCAGCGTTGTGCCGGGACAGGGGACGAATATCGGGGAGCTGTTTTTT
CSVVPGQGTNIGELFF
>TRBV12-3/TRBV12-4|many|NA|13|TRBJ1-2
TGTGCCAGCAGTTTTTTGGCCTACGGTGGCTACACCTTC
CASSFLAYGGYTF
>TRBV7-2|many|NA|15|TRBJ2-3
TGTGCCAGCAGCTTACACGGGAGTGGCACAGATACGCAGTATTTT
CASSLHGSGTDTQYF
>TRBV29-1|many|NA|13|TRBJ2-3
TGCAGTTACCACAGGGTCGGCACAGATACGCAGTATTTT
CSYHRVGTDTQYF
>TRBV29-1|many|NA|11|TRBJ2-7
TGCAGCGTTGAAAACGACTACGAGCAGTACTTC
CSVENDYEQYF
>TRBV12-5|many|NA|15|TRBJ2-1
TGTGCTAGTGGTTTGGTGACGACCCAATTGGATGAGCAGTTCTTC
CASGLVTTQLDEQFF
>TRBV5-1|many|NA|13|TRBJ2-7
TGCGCCAGCAGCTTGGTTGGCGGCTACGAGCAGTACTTC
CASSLVGGYEQYF
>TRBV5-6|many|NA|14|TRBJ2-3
TGTGCCAGCAGCTCCCTTTCTGGTGTAGATACGCAGTATTTT
CASSSLSGVDTQYF
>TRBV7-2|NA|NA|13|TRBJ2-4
TGTGCCAGCAGCCCGGCCCCCGGTGCCATTCAGTACTTC
CASSPAPGAIQYF
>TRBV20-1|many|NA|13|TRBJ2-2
TGCAGTGCTAGAGTAGGGGGAAACGGGGAGCTGTTTTTT
CSARVGGNGELFF
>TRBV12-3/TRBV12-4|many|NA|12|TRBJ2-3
TGTGCCAGCAGCCGTAGCACAGATACGCAGTATTTT
CASSRSTDTQYF